The rows below give T cell receptor beta chains drawn from one sample of a study of cytotoxic CD8 clonotypes in ibrutinib-treated CLL. Generated by immunoSEQ multiplex PCR, the TCRdb table keeps only in-frame clones and is missing some. The repertoire consists of around 25,000 clones, with roughly two thirds occurring once and the leading ten covering 51%. Sequences were derived from PBMCs, sampled at disease progression, from a patient treated with ibrutinib. The origin of the receptors is a human donor with chronic lymphocytic leukemia. The CDR3 runs from the conserved cysteine through the conserved F or W. D genes are given only for firm matches. Clone sizes are given selectively: once, few, many, or a class where the clone is expanded.

j_call | d_call | v_call | clone_size | cdr3_aa | cdr3_nt
TRBJ2-3 | TRBD2 | TRBV7-3 | - | CASSSSGSDTQYF | TGTGCCAGCAGCTCTAGCGGTTCAGATACGCAGTATTTT
TRBJ1-2 | - | TRBV2 | - | CASSSDSAYGYTF | TGTGCCAGCAGTTCTGACAGCGCCTATGGCTACACCTTC
TRBJ2-7 | - | TRBV11-2 | - | CASSLAPYEQYF | TGTGCCAGCAGCTTAGCCCCATACGAGCAGTACTTC
TRBJ2-7 | - | TRBV5-8 | once | CASSLAGYRTYEQYF | TGTGCCAGCAGCTTGGCCGGGTACAGGACCTACGAGCAGTACTTC
TRBJ1-1 | - | TRBV19 | - | CASSIAARRRFTEAFF | TGTGCCAGTAGTATTGCGGCACGGAGAAGGTTCACTGAAGCTTTCTTT
TRBJ1-2 | TRBD1 | TRBV12-5 | - | CASGLFGQGSYGYTF | TGTGCTAGTGGTTTGTTCGGACAGGGAAGCTATGGCTACACCTTC
TRBJ1-2 | - | TRBV5-4 | - | CASSLEGSWGQDGYTF | TGTGCCAGCAGCTTGGAGGGTTCTTGGGGGCAAGATGGCTACACCTTC
TRBJ2-1 | - | TRBV4-3 | once | CASSQDSGYNEQFF | TGCGCCAGCAGCCAAGATTCAGGTTACAATGAGCAGTTCTTC
TRBJ1-1 | - | TRBV27 | - | CASSVGHSTEAFF | TGTGCCAGCAGTGTAGGACACAGCACTGAAGCTTTCTTT
TRBJ1-6 | - | TRBV6-5 | - | CASSLGFSYNSPLHF | TGTGCCAGCAGTTTGGGGTTCTCCTATAATTCACCCCTCCACTTT
TRBJ2-2 | TRBD1 | TRBV11-3 | few | CASSLEWTGVTTGELFF | TGTGCCAGCAGCTTAGAGTGGACAGGGGTAACCACCGGGGAGCTGTTTTTT
TRBJ1-2 | TRBD1 | TRBV5-6 | - | CASSERQGRHGYTF | TGTGCCAGCAGTGAGAGACAGGGTCGGCATGGCTACACCTTC
TRBJ2-6 | - | TRBV19 | - | CASIRSGNSGANVLTF | TGTGCCAGTATCAGGTCGGGGAATTCTGGGGCCAACGTCCTGACTTTC
TRBJ2-7 | TRBD1 | TRBV7-9 | - | CASSFRDRGYEQYF | TGTGCCAGCAGCTTCCGTGACAGGGGATACGAGCAGTACTTC
TRBJ2-1 | - | TRBV29-1 | few | CSVWVVGPTRYNEQFF | TGCAGCGTTTGGGTAGTGGGGCCAACCCGGTACAATGAGCAGTTCTTC
TRBJ2-1 | TRBD2 | TRBV6-6 | - | CASSLGTSGGDEQFF | TGTGCCAGCAGCTTAGGTACTAGCGGGGGGGATGAGCAGTTCTTC
TRBJ1-6 | - | TRBV7-3 | many | CASSLGEGSPLHF | TGTGCCAGCAGCTTAGGCGAGGGCTCACCCCTCCACTTT
TRBJ2-7 | - | TRBV13 | - | CASSWGQGIPTLVLYF | -
TRBJ2-2 | TRBD2 | TRBV7-3 | - | CASSLGGRELFF | TGTGCCAGCAGCTTGGGAGGGCGGGAGCTGTTTTTT
TRBJ1-1 | TRBD1 | TRBV15 | - | CATSSNRGPNTEAFF | TGTGCCACCAGCAGTAACAGGGGGCCGAACACTGAAGCTTTCTTT
TRBJ1-5 | - | TRBV19 | - | CASSIGGAGPQPQHF | TGTGCCAGTAGTATAGGGGGGGCAGGGCCTCAGCCCCAGCATTTT
TRBJ2-5 | - | TRBV7-3 | - | CASSLDRLGTQYF | TGTGCCAGCAGCTTAGATCGGCTTGGGACCCAGTACTTC
TRBJ2-1 | - | TRBV9 | - | CASSVGLGPYNEQFF | TGTGCCAGCAGCGTAGGACTAGGACCCTACAATGAGCAGTTCTTC
TRBJ1-2 | - | TRBV5-4 | - | CASSPSGWGLYGYTF | TGTGCCAGCAGCCCTTCGGGGTGGGGCCTCTATGGCTACACCTTC
TRBJ2-1 | TRBD2 | TRBV5-1 | - | CASRTSGYNEQFF | TGCGCCAGCAGGACTAGCGGATACAATGAGCAGTTCTTC
TRBJ1-2 | TRBD1 | TRBV4-1 | - | CASSPSGQGVRGYTF | TGCGCCAGCAGCCCGTCGGGACAGGGAGTCAGGGGCTACACCTTC
TRBJ2-7 | TRBD2 | TRBV11-3 | - | CASSLDSSGGYEQYF | TGTGCCAGCAGCTTAGACTCGAGCGGGGGCTACGAGCAGTACTTC
TRBJ2-2 | - | TRBV18 | - | CASSPEDSGAGELFF | TGTGCCAGCTCACCGGAAGACAGCGGAGCCGGGGAGCTGTTTTTT
TRBJ1-2 | TRBD1 | TRBV10-2 | - | CASTVAGQGALTYGYTF | TGCGCCAGCACCGTAGCGGGACAGGGGGCCCTTACCTATGGCTACACCTTC
TRBJ1-1 | - | TRBV7-9 | - | CASTSSIAGPTEAFF | TGTGCCAGCACCTCATCAATTGCGGGACCCACTGAAGCTTTCTTT
TRBJ2-1 | TRBD2 | TRBV4-3 | - | CASSPSGLDYNEQFF | TGCGCCAGCAGCCCGTCGGGACTAGATTACAATGAGCAGTTCTTC
TRBJ1-4 | - | TRBV7-9 | - | CASSLGMSRGNEKLFF | TGTGCCAGCAGCTTAGGGATGTCTAGGGGCAATGAAAAACTGTTTTTT
TRBJ1-6 | TRBD1 | TRBV6-5 | - | CASSIRQGSPLHF | TGTGCCAGCAGTATACGACAGGGGTCACCCCTCCACTTT
TRBJ2-7 | - | TRBV7-2 | - | CASSLVGGPGYEQYF | TGTGCCAGCAGCTTAGTGGGGGGTCCCGGGTACGAGCAGTACTTC
TRBJ2-1 | - | TRBV7-9 | few | CASRPGRNEQFF | TGTGCCAGCAGGCCGGGGAGGAATGAGCAGTTCTTC
TRBJ2-6 | - | TRBV28 | - | CASEDSSGANVLTF | TGTGCCAGCGAAGACAGCTCTGGGGCCAACGTCCTGACTTTC
TRBJ2-5 | TRBD2 | TRBV6-6 | - | CASIASGGEETQYF | TGTGCCAGCATAGCTAGCGGGGGGGAAGAGACCCAGTACTTC
TRBJ1-1 | - | TRBV18 | large | CASSASPGSEAFF | TGTGCCAGCTCCGCGAGCCCGGGCTCTGAAGCTTTCTTT
TRBJ1-2 | - | TRBV5-1 | - | CASSKGTNYGYTF | TGCGCCAGCAGTAAGGGGACGAACTATGGCTACACCTTC
TRBJ1-2 | - | TRBV27 | - | CASRPHRESNGYTF | TGTGCCAGCAGGCCCCACAGGGAATCGAATGGCTACACCTTC
TRBJ2-1 | TRBD1 | TRBV25-1 | - | CASSPSGQGERDEQFF | TGTGCCAGCAGCCCCTCAGGGCAGGGGGAGAGGGATGAGCAGTTCTTC
TRBJ1-6 | - | TRBV5-4 | few | CASSLALGENSPLHF | TGTGCCAGCAGCTTGGCTCTGGGGGAGAATTCACCCCTCCACTTT
TRBJ1-2 | TRBD1 | TRBV11-2 | - | CASSAGQGDGYTF | TGTGCCAGCAGCGCGGGACAGGGGGACGGCTACACCTTC
TRBJ1-1 | - | TRBV7-9 | few | CASTLYSVMNTEAFF | TGTGCCAGCACCCTATACAGCGTAATGAACACTGAAGCTTTCTTT
TRBJ1-1 | - | TRBV7-9 | many | CASSTGNTEAFF | TGTGCCAGCTCCACAGGGAACACTGAAGCTTTCTTT
TRBJ2-7 | - | TRBV7-6 | - | CASSLLPGTQAYEQYF | TGTGCCAGCAGCCTCCTCCCCGGGACACAAGCCTACGAGCAGTACTTC
TRBJ1-1 | TRBD1 | TRBV7-6 | - | CASSLVAGGMNTEAFF | TGTGCCAGCAGCTTAGTGGCAGGGGGGATGAACACTGAAGCTTTCTTT
TRBJ2-7 | - | TRBV18 | - | CASSPQRGANEQYF | TGTGCCAGCTCACCACAACGGGGTGCAAACGAGCAGTACTTC
TRBJ1-5 | - | TRBV2 | - | CASGGVDQPQHF | TGTGCCAGCGGGGGTGTGGATCAGCCCCAGCATTTT
TRBJ2-1 | TRBD2 | TRBV10-3 | - | CAISEGLADLGYEQFF | TGTGCCATCAGTGAGGGACTAGCGGATTTAGGCTATGAGCAGTTCTTC
TRBJ1-1 | - | TRBV15 | - | CATSSTGTPNTEAFF | TGTGCCACCAGCAGTACCGGGACACCGAACACTGAAGCTTTCTTT